This TCR beta chain is drawn from a study of blood T cell repertoires in COVID-19. Study details: The analysed material was cDNA or gDNA that came from T cells, B-cell-depleted T cells, or PBMCs.

CDR1 SGHRS and CDR2 YFSETQ come from the germline V gene. There are 14 residues in the CDR3. V lost 5 bases to trimming and J lost 1 base, with 11 bases between them. Methods used by the authors: Using reference gene primer amplification, nucleated cell counts were estimated. Only in-frame clones appear in the TCRdb table, and some are missing; sequencing was by immunoSEQ multiplex PCR. V and J calls and clone size are as listed in that table; D and trimming were resolved from the DNA. This table holds roughly 300,000 clones, around four fifths found once. Sequencing was performed on peripheral blood. This rearrangement joins TRBV5-1 to TRBJ2-3; D unresolved. The sequence came from a woman in her fifties or sixties with acute or convalescent COVID-19. Here the CDR3 reads CASRGVAGTDTQYF. DNA for the CDR3: TGCGCCAGCAGAGGAGTGGCTGGCACAGATACGCAGTATTTT.